These 27 T cell receptor beta chains came from one sample sequenced in a study of T cell changes during pregnancy in multiple sclerosis. Sequencing was performed with immunoSEQ multiplex PCR; in TCRdb, only in-frame clones are kept and a portion is missing. The table has 20,000 to 25,000 clones, more than 75% seen once. The specimen was CD8+ T cells from peripheral blood mononuclear cells, collected before pregnancy. These receptors all come from a female donor with multiple sclerosis, enrolled in a pregnancy study.

The chain links TRBV5-4 to TRBJ2-2, with no clear D. Germline CDR1 SGHNT, CDR2 YYREEE (reference sequence). The CDR3 consists of 13 residues. Trimming pared 2 bases from V and 4 bases from J, leaving 6 bases between. The CDR3 here is CASSLSGTGELFF. Written as DNA, the CDR3 is TGTGCCAGCAGCTTATCGGGCACCGGGGAGCTGTTTTTT.

V gene TRBV6-6 combines with J gene TRBJ2-5, with 9 bases aligning to TRBD2. This CDR3 is 16 amino acids long. The trim removed 1 base at V and 5 bases at J, leaving 8 bases unmatched. Looked up from germline, CDR1 is MNHNY and CDR2 is SVGAGI (reference sequence). CDR3 DNA sequence: TGTGCCAGCAGTTACTGCTGCGGGAGGGCCCAGGAGACCCAGTACTTC. Protein sequence: CASSYCCGRAQETQYF.

This chain uses TRBV7-9 with TRBJ1-4, with D possibly being TRBD1 (6 bases). This CDR3 contains 13 residues. Germline V gene lookup returns CDR1 SEHNR and CDR2 FQNEAQ (reference sequence). V lost 5 bases to trimming and J lost 7 bases, with 11 bases between them. The CDR3 loop reads CASSRDTSEKLFF. The CDR3 DNA reads as TGTGCCAGCAGCCGGGACACGTCTGAAAAACTGTTTTTT.

The chain uses TRBV10-2 and TRBJ1-5, with D possibly matching TRBD1 (6 bases). Germline lookup yields CDR1 WSHSY and CDR2 SAAADI. This CDR3 contains 15 residues. Trimming stripped 0 bases from V and 9 bases from J, with 15 bases between. The CDR3 DNA sequence: TGCGCCAGCAGTGAGTCCTGGACAGCCCATCCGCCCCAGCATTTT. This codes for CASSESWTAHPPQHF.

By share, this clone counts as medium-sized. V is TRBV6-1 and J is TRBJ1-2; the match to TRBD1 covers 8 bases. CDR3 length: 15 amino acids. V was clipped by 1 base and J by 3 bases; unmatched bases: 4. Germline assignment: CDR1 MNHNS and CDR2 SASEGT. For the CDR3, the DNA is TGTGCCAGCAGTGAAGGCAGGGGGCATGACTATGGCTACACCTTC. Protein sequence: CASSEGRGHDYGYTF.

In its sample, this clone was seen once. The rearrangement links TRBV2 to TRBJ1-4; 7 positions match TRBD1. Germline CDR1 is SNHLY and CDR2 is FYNNEI. Losses at the gene ends were 6 bases for V and 4 bases for J; bases not matched to a gene: 5. This CDR3 comprises 14 residues. This chain's CDR3 is CASRTGQNNEKLFF. Here the CDR3 DNA reads TGTGCCAGCAGGACGGGACAGAATAATGAAAAACTGTTTTTT.

There are a few counts of this clone. The chain has TRBV27 and TRBJ1-2; maybe TRBD1 (6 bases). Germline V CDR1 and CDR2: MNHEY, SMNVEV (reference sequence). The germline V and J ends were trimmed by 5 bases and 6 bases, with 31 bases remaining between them. The CDR3 is made up of 19 amino acids. In nucleotides, the CDR3 is TGTGCCAGCAGTCCTATACCTTCGGACAGTTTCTACGTGCGGGATGGCTACACCTTC. Encoded protein: CASSPIPSDSFYVRDGYTF.

The rearrangement uses TRBV19 and TRBJ2-7; 7 bases map to TRBD2. From germline, CDR1 is LNHDA and CDR2 SQIVND (reference sequence). This CDR3 has 15 residues. After removal of 4 bases from V and 2 bases from J, the junction contained 8 bases not matched to a gene. CDR3 sequence: CASSRLEGLAYEQYF. The CDR3 bases are TGTGCCAGTAGTAGATTGGAAGGACTAGCCTACGAGCAGTACTTC.

J is TRBJ2-5 and V is TRBV9, with 10 positions matching TRBD1. The ends lost 0 bases at V and 5 bases at J; junction bases unmatched: 10. The CDR3 consists of 17 residues. The germline CDR1 and CDR2 sequences are SGDLS and YYNGEE. CDR3: CASSVEPGTGVTETQYF. The CDR3 nucleotides read TGTGCCAGCAGCGTAGAACCCGGGACAGGGGTAACGGAGACCCAGTACTTC.

This rearrangement joins TRBV19 to TRBJ1-5, with 9 bases identical to TRBD1. Germline assignment: CDR1 LNHDA and CDR2 SQIVND (reference sequence). The CDR3 sequence is 16 residues long. V shed 2 bases, J shed 2 bases, and the junction held 4 bases outside the gene matches. CDR3 nucleotide sequence: TGTGCCAGTAGTATACGGACAGGGGACGGCAATCAGCCCCAGCATTTT. Translating it yields CASSIRTGDGNQPQHF.

The chain combines TRBV7-8 with TRBJ2-5; 14 positions agree with TRBD2. Germline CDR1 is SGHVS and CDR2 is FQNEAQ. The CDR3 loop spans 19 amino acids. The V and J ends lost 2 bases and 4 bases, in that order; junction bases with no gene match: 12. The CDR3 region is CASSLRLAGGPRHLETQYF. Here the CDR3 DNA reads TGTGCCAGCAGCTTACGACTAGCGGGAGGGCCACGTCACTTAGAGACCCAGTACTTC.

The rearrangement links TRBV6-1 to TRBJ1-4; D possibly corresponds to TRBD1 (5 bases). Between the trimmed V and J ends, which lost 1 base and 5 bases, there was a span of 11 bases. Germline V gives CDR1 MNHNS, CDR2 SASEGT. CDR3 length: 15 residues. The chain's CDR3 is CASSEELGGNEKLFF. Here the CDR3 DNA reads TGTGCCAGCAGTGAAGAGCTGGGGGGGAATGAAAAACTGTTTTTT.

This rearrangement joins TRBV5-1 to TRBJ1-4; TRBD1 might be the D (5 bases). Germline V gene sequence: CDR1 SGHRS, CDR2 YFSETQ. The V and J ends lost 0 bases and 8 bases respectively, with 11 bases between them. The CDR3 has 14 residues. CDR3: CASSLDQGWEKLFF. The DNA of the CDR3 is TGCGCCAGCAGCTTGGACCAGGGATGGGAAAAACTGTTTTTT.

This clone was picked up many times. The V gene is TRBV4-1, the J gene TRBJ1-3; D not resolved. V gave up 8 bases and J gave up 5 bases, with 16 bases separating them. The germline V gene has CDR1 MGHRA and CDR2 YSYEKL. The CDR3 length is 14 residues. The CDR3 loop reads CASSLTIIRNTIYF. Written as DNA, the CDR3 is TGCGCCAGCTCATTGACTATTATAAGAAACACCATATATTTT.

The V call is TRBV6-4, the J call TRBJ2-1, with TRBD2 as a possible D gene (6 bases). V shed 0 bases and J shed 3 bases, with 12 bases lying between them. CDR1 is MRHNA and CDR2 is SNTAGT in the germline V gene. The CDR3 runs 16 residues. The CDR3 nucleotides are TGTGCCAGCAGTGACTCGCCGGGAGCTGGCTACAATGAGCAGTTCTTC. This gives the protein CASSDSPGAGYNEQFF.

This clone counts as medium-sized. This sequence joins TRBV7-8 and TRBJ2-7; no clear D gene. This CDR3 contains 14 residues. Trimming removed 5 bases at V and 0 bases at J, with 11 bases between. Per germline, CDR1 SGHVS and CDR2 FQNEAQ. The CDR3, as DNA: TGTGCCAGCAGCATTAGAATAGACTCCTACGAGCAGTACTTC. Residues: CASSIRIDSYEQYF.

The chain links TRBV5-6 to TRBJ2-5, with TRBD2 matching over 8 bases. From germline, CDR1 is SGHDT and CDR2 YYEEEE. The V segment lost 4 bases and the J segment 0 bases; nucleotides outside the gene matches: 8. The CDR3 contains 16 residues. CDR3 sequence (DNA): TGTGCCAGCAGCCGCCCCCCGGGGGGGTACCAAGAGACCCAGTACTTC. Encoded protein: CASSRPPGGYQETQYF.

The chain combines TRBV5-6 with TRBJ1-1; 10 bases match TRBD1. CDR1 is SGHDT, CDR2 YYEEEE, per germline. This CDR3 region has 14 residues. Trimming removed 2 bases from V and 5 bases from J; junction bases left unmatched: 3. This chain's CDR3 is CASSFGTGVTEAFF. CDR3 DNA: TGTGCCAGCAGCTTCGGGACAGGGGTGACTGAAGCTTTCTTT. The complete variable domain, with remaining parts taken from reference TRBV5-6 and TRBJ1-1, reads DAGVTQSPTHLIKTRGQQVTLRCSPKSGHDTVSWYQQALGQGPQFIFQYYEEEERQRGNFPDRFSGHQFPNYSSELNVNALLLGDSALYLCASSFGTGVTEAFFGQGTRLTVV.

The V and J genes are TRBV27 and TRBJ1-1; 8 bases line up with TRBD1. The CDR3 runs 16 residues. The germline V gene encodes CDR1 MNHEY and CDR2 SMNVEV (reference sequence). Trimming at V came to 4 bases and at J to 2 bases, leaving 9 bases not matched to a gene. In DNA, the CDR3 is TGTGCCAGCAGTTCCTCGGGGACAGGACTTAACACTGAAGCTTTCTTT. Protein: CASSSSGTGLNTEAFF.

The CDR3: CASSESGMGTDTQYF. CDR3 coding DNA: TGTGCCAGCAGCGAGAGCGGGATGGGAACAGATACGCAGTATTTT. The chain couples TRBV2 to TRBJ2-3; 7 bases line up with TRBD2. V trimming: 6 bases; J trimming: 3 bases; junction bases outside the gene matches: 9. CDR1 is SNHLY and CDR2 is FYNNEI in the germline V gene. The CDR3 contains 15 residues.

The sample holds a few counts of this clone. The chain uses TRBV7-6 and TRBJ2-7, with 7 bases lining up with TRBD2. The trim removed 5 bases at V and 3 bases at J, leaving 1 base unmatched. This CDR3 has 12 amino acids. In germline, CDR1 is SGHVS, CDR2 FNYEAQ. Here the CDR3 reads CASSPGGYEQYF. The CDR3, as DNA: TGTGCCAGCAGCCCGGGAGGCTACGAGCAGTACTTC.

This chain connects TRBV28 to TRBJ1-1; maybe TRBD1 (5 bases). The CDR3 totals 15 residues. The V end was cut by 3 bases, the J end by 6 bases, with 17 bases between. Per germline, CDR1 MDHEN and CDR2 SYDVKM. The CDR3 sequence: CASSLGEAGDAEAFF. CDR3 nucleotide sequence: TGTGCCAGCAGTTTGGGGGAGGCGGGTGACGCTGAAGCTTTCTTT.

This clone came up once. The V gene is TRBV6-1, the J gene TRBJ2-2; the match to TRBD1 covers 7 bases. The CDR3 has 15 amino acids. V gave up 4 bases and J gave up 6 bases; unmatched junction bases: 8. Germline-derived CDR1 and CDR2 are MNHNS and SASEGT. The CDR3 protein is CASSGAPTGAGELFF. The CDR3 nucleotides are TGTGCCAGCAGTGGGGCCCCAACAGGGGCCGGGGAGCTGTTTTTT.

This rearrangement joins TRBV7-8 to TRBJ2-1; the match to TRBD2 covers 10 bases. With 5 bases clipped from V and 4 bases from J, the junction kept 5 bases outside the gene matches. CDR3 length: 15 amino acids. Germline CDR1 SGHVS, CDR2 FQNEAQ. DNA for the CDR3: TGTGCCAGCAGCGATACTAGCGGGAATTACAATGAGCAGTTCTTC. Residues: CASSDTSGNYNEQFF. The full variable domain, completed using reference TRBV7-8 and TRBJ2-1, is GAGVSQSPRYKVAKRGQDVALRCDPISGHVSLFWYQQALGQGPEFLTYFQNEAQLDKSGLPSDRFFAERPEGSVSTLKIQRTQQEDSAVYLCASSDTSGNYNEQFFGPGTRLTVL.

This clone showed up just once. J is TRBJ2-5 and V is TRBV7-8, with D unresolved. Germline loops: CDR1 SGHVS, CDR2 FQNEAQ. The CDR3 runs 14 residues. Trimming took 2 bases from V and 4 from J, leaving 11 bases between them. CDR3 residues: CASSLLPVGETQYF. In DNA form, the CDR3 reads TGTGCCAGCAGCTTACTCCCGGTCGGAGAGACCCAGTACTTC.

A few counts support this clone. The V gene is TRBV4-1, the J gene TRBJ2-4; the match to TRBD2 covers 10 bases. The J segment lost 8 bases and the V segment lost 4 bases, leaving 11 bases of the junction unmatched. Germline CDR1 is MGHRA and CDR2 is YSYEKL. This CDR3 spans 16 amino acids. CDR3 residues: CASSPAVAGGGDIQYF. The CDR3 DNA is TGCGCCAGCAGCCCAGCTGTAGCGGGAGGAGGAGACATTCAGTACTTC.

This clone was detected a few times. V is TRBV11-2 and J is TRBJ2-1; D gene unclear. Germline values: CDR1 SGHAT, CDR2 FQNNGV. Trimming removed 1 base from V and 10 bases from J, with 5 bases in between. The CDR3 sequence is 11 residues long. The CDR3 spells CASSLGAEQFF. DNA for the CDR3: TGTGCCAGCAGCTTAGGGGCAGAGCAGTTCTTC.